A selection of T cell receptor beta chains follows, all from one sample in a study of CD8+ T cells in alopecia areata. Profiling relied on immunoSEQ multiplex PCR, and the TCRdb table lists in-frame clones only, not all of them. The top ten clones hold 0.9% to 0.95% of a sample with hundreds of thousands of clones, around 64% of them seen once. This specimen was CD4+ T cells sorted from blood, taken at week 52, from a patient treated with tofacitinib. The receptors stem from a human donor with alopecia areata. CDR3s include the opening cysteine and the closing phenylalanine or tryptophan. D genes are given only for firm matches. Some rows have no size entry. The others give once, few or many, or a class for an expanded clone.

V: TRBV14; J: TRBJ2-3; size: few; D: -; CDR3: CASSQWEADTQYF; DNA: TGTGCCAGCAGCCAATGGGAGGCGGATACGCAGTATTTT
V: TRBV5-1; J: TRBJ2-7; size: -; D: -; CDR3: CASSKVDRFSYEQYF; DNA: TGCGCCAGCAGCAAGGTCGACAGGTTTTCCTACGAGCAGTACTTC
V: TRBV6-5; J: TRBJ1-2; size: -; D: TRBD1; CDR3: CASSYRERQGGGYTF; DNA: TGTGCCAGCAGTTACAGGGAAAGACAGGGTGGGGGCTACACCTTC
V: TRBV7-2; J: TRBJ2-7; size: -; D: -; CDR3: CASSPQGGPYEQYF; DNA: TGTGCCAGCAGCCCGCAAGGGGGGCCCTACGAGCAGTACTTC
V: TRBV29-1; J: TRBJ1-2; size: -; D: TRBD1; CDR3: CSGGQGVNGYTF; DNA: TGCAGCGGCGGACAGGGGGTTAACGGCTACACCTTC
V: TRBV5-4; J: TRBJ2-1; size: -; D: -; CDR3: CASSLPERLENEQFF; DNA: TGTGCCAGCAGTCTCCCCGAGCGACTAGAGAATGAGCAGTTCTTC
V: TRBV9; J: TRBJ2-1; size: -; D: TRBD1; CDR3: CASSVRQGAGGEQFF; DNA: TGTGCCAGCAGCGTACGGCAGGGGGCTGGAGGTGAGCAGTTCTTC
V: TRBV30; J: TRBJ1-1; size: -; D: -; CDR3: CAWRGHRNTEAFF; DNA: TGTGCCTGGAGGGGACATCGGAACACTGAAGCTTTCTTT
V: TRBV27; J: TRBJ2-7; size: -; D: -; CDR3: CASSLSGGIYEQYF; DNA: TGTGCCAGCAGTTTATCTGGCGGAATCTACGAGCAGTACTTC
V: TRBV30; J: TRBJ1-1; size: -; D: -; CDR3: CAWSWDTEAFF; DNA: TGTGCCTGGAGTTGGGACACTGAAGCTTTCTTT
V: TRBV5-1; J: TRBJ1-4; size: -; D: -; CDR3: CASSLDLSGKGEKLFF; DNA: TGCGCCAGCAGCTTGGATTTATCTGGGAAAGGTGAAAAACTGTTTTTT
V: TRBV7-2; J: TRBJ2-5; size: -; D: TRBD2; CDR3: CASSLGLAGGLQETQYF; DNA: TGTGCCAGCAGCCTGGGACTAGCGGGGGGCCTACAAGAGACCCAGTACTTC
V: TRBV2; J: TRBJ1-1; size: -; D: -; CDR3: CASRSYTNTEAFF; DNA: TGTGCCAGCAGATCGTATACAAACACTGAAGCTTTCTTT
V: TRBV10-3; J: TRBJ2-6; size: -; D: TRBD1; CDR3: CATKGQSSGANVLTF; DNA: TGTGCCACGAAGGGACAGAGCTCTGGGGCCAACGTCCTGACTTTC
V: TRBV29-1; J: TRBJ1-6; size: -; D: -; CDR3: CSVSDQPRSPLHF; DNA: TGCAGCGTCTCGGACCAGCCTCGATCACCCCTCCACTTT
V: TRBV25-1; J: TRBJ2-7; size: -; D: -; CDR3: CASSGPLSSYEQYF; DNA: TGTGCCAGCAGTGGGCCCCTGAGCTCCTACGAGCAGTACTTC
V: TRBV5-1; J: TRBJ2-7; size: -; D: -; CDR3: CASSLVGGNGEQYF; DNA: TGCGCCAGCAGCTTGGTCGGGGGAAATGGCGAGCAGTACTTC
V: TRBV30; J: TRBJ2-5; size: -; D: -; CDR3: CAWSGPYQETQYF; DNA: TGTGCCTGGAGTGGCCCGTACCAAGAGACCCAGTACTTC
V: TRBV5-1; J: TRBJ2-2; size: -; D: -; CDR3: CASSLGSGGELFF; DNA: TGCGCCAGCAGCTTGGGATCCGGTGGGGAGCTGTTTTTT
V: TRBV30; J: TRBJ2-1; size: -; D: TRBD1; CDR3: CAWSSRGSYNEQFF; DNA: TGTGCCTGGAGCTCCAGGGGGTCGTACAATGAGCAGTTCTTC
V: TRBV9; J: TRBJ1-6; size: -; D: -; CDR3: CASSVGRRGSPLHF; DNA: TGTGCCAGCAGCGTAGGCCGGCGGGGGTCACCCCTCCACTTT
V: TRBV4-3; J: TRBJ2-1; size: -; D: TRBD2; CDR3: CASSQDGASGNEQFF; DNA: TGCGCCAGCAGCCAAGACGGGGCTAGCGGCAATGAGCAGTTCTTC
V: TRBV29-1; J: TRBJ1-2; size: -; D: -; CDR3: CSVRYSNYGYTF; DNA: TGCAGCGTTAGGTACAGTAACTATGGCTACACCTTC
V: TRBV9; J: TRBJ1-1; size: -; D: TRBD1; CDR3: CASSLGTGEAFF; DNA: TGTGCCAGCTCCCTGGGGACAGGGGAAGCTTTCTTT
V: TRBV5-4; J: TRBJ2-7; size: -; D: TRBD1; CDR3: CASSLSTGQSYEQYF; DNA: TGTGCCAGCAGCTTGTCGACGGGACAGTCCTACGAGCAGTACTTC
V: TRBV5-6; J: TRBJ2-2; size: -; D: -; CDR3: CASSLVSGYAGELFF; DNA: TGTGCCAGCAGCTTGGTTTCAGGGTATGCCGGGGAGCTGTTTTTT
V: TRBV4-2; J: TRBJ2-7; size: -; D: -; CDR3: CASSQERTGREQYF; DNA: TGTGCCAGCAGCCAGGAAAGGACTGGCCGCGAGCAGTACTTC
V: TRBV5-4; J: TRBJ1-2; size: -; D: -; CDR3: CASSGLQGGYGYTF; DNA: TGTGCCAGCAGCGGATTACAGGGCGGCTATGGCTACACCTTC
V: TRBV30; J: TRBJ2-3; size: -; D: TRBD2; CDR3: CAWSGTSPDTQYF; DNA: TGTGCCTGGAGCGGGACTAGCCCAGATACGCAGTATTTT
V: TRBV14; J: TRBJ1-6; size: few; D: -; CDR3: CASSPGARSPLHF; DNA: TGTGCCAGCAGCCCAGGGGCTCGGTCACCCCTCCACTTT
V: TRBV29-1; J: TRBJ1-1; size: few; D: -; CDR3: CSVEVPGRFSEAFF; DNA: TGCAGCGTTGAAGTGCCGGGTCGTTTTTCCGAAGCTTTCTTT
V: TRBV2; J: TRBJ2-5; size: few; D: TRBD1; CDR3: CASSDLRTGRNRETQYF; DNA: TGTGCCAGCAGTGATCTTCGGACAGGGAGGAATAGGGAGACCCAGTACTTC
V: TRBV7-9; J: TRBJ2-5; size: -; D: TRBD1; CDR3: CASSSFIAGGETQYF; DNA: TGTGCCAGCAGCTCCTTTATCGCAGGGGGAGAGACCCAGTACTTC
V: TRBV5-1; J: TRBJ1-2; size: -; D: TRBD1; CDR3: CASSSPGQVDGYTF; DNA: TGCGCCAGCAGCTCCCCGGGACAGGTCGATGGCTACACCTTC
V: TRBV7-3; J: TRBJ2-1; size: few; D: TRBD1; CDR3: CASSQTPGQGNEQFF; DNA: TGTGCCAGCAGCCAGACACCGGGACAGGGTAATGAGCAGTTCTTC
V: TRBV27; J: TRBJ1-2; size: -; D: TRBD1; CDR3: CASSSLTGTGINYGYTF; DNA: TGTGCCAGCAGTTCACTCACCGGGACAGGGATTAACTATGGCTACACCTTC
V: TRBV5-5; J: TRBJ2-1; size: -; D: -; CDR3: CASTLDRPPNEQFF; DNA: TGTGCCAGCACCCTTGACAGGCCTCCCAATGAGCAGTTCTTC
V: TRBV7-2; J: TRBJ2-7; size: -; D: TRBD1; CDR3: CASSYDRGSYEQYF; DNA: TGTGCCAGCAGTTATGACAGGGGATCCTACGAGCAGTACTTC
V: TRBV5-4; J: TRBJ2-1; size: -; D: -; CDR3: CASSSLWGGTYNEQFF; DNA: TGTGCCAGCAGCTCCTTATGGGGCGGAACCTACAATGAGCAGTTCTTC
V: TRBV6-5; J: TRBJ2-1; size: -; D: -; CDR3: CASSRSGEQFF; DNA: TGTGCCAGCAGCCGAAGTGGTGAGCAGTTCTTC
V: TRBV29-1; J: TRBJ2-6; size: -; D: -; CDR3: CSASEPGANVLTF; DNA: TGCAGCGCCTCCGAACCCGGGGCCAACGTCCTGACTTTC
V: TRBV29-1; J: TRBJ2-3; size: few; D: TRBD2; CDR3: CSARLAGSTDTQYF; DNA: TGCAGCGCCAGACTAGCGGGGAGCACAGATACGCAGTATTTT